This T cell receptor (beta chain) was sequenced in a study of blood T cell repertoires in COVID-19. About the study: Spain, Italy and the United States supplied samples that represented acute and convalescent COVID-19. Sample material is recorded as cDNA or gDNA derived from T cells, B-cell-depleted T cells, or PBMCs.

In the authors' methods: Amplification with reference gene primers provided the estimates of nucleated cell counts. Clones were read by immunoSEQ multiplex PCR, and TCRdb kept only the in-frame ones, dropping some. For V, J and clone size, that table is used; D and trimming come from the DNA. The table has hundreds of thousands of clones, about nine tenths seen once. The CDR3 runs 15 residues. The germline V gene encodes CDR1 LNHNV and CDR2 YYDKDF (reference sequence). V lost 2 bases to trimming and J lost 5 bases; unmatched junction nucleotides: 3. Source material: peripheral blood. The rearrangement joins TRBV15 to TRBJ1-4; TRBD1 matches at 9 bases. The TCR was taken from a man older than 75 with acute or convalescent COVID-19. The CDR3 DNA is TGTGCCACCAGCAGACCCGGGACAGGGAATGAAAAACTGTTTTTT. Translated: CATSRPGTGNEKLFF.